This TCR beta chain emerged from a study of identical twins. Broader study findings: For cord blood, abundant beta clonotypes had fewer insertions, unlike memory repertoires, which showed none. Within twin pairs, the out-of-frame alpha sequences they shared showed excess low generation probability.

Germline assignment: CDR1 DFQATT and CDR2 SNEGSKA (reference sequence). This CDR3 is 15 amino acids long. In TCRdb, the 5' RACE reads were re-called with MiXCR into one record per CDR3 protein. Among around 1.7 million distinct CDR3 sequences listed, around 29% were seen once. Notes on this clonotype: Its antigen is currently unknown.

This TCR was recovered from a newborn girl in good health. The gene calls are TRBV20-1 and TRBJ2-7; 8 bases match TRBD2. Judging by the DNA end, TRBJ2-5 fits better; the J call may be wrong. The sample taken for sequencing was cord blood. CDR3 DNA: TGCAGTGCTAACCCAGCGGGGGCCTTACGAGAGACCCAGTACTTC. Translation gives CSANPAGALRETQYF.